This entry lists 21 T cell receptor beta chains sequenced from one sample in a study of T cell clonality in common variable immunodeficiency. Regarding the study as a whole: Common variable immunodeficiency TCR beta sequences reportedly had fewer deletions and N-nucleotide insertions.

Profiled with immunoSEQ multiplex PCR; TCRdb holds only in-frame clones, not every one. The sample is made up of about 28,000 clones, none counted only once. Their specific antigens are unknown. Input material: peripheral blood mononuclear cells. Receptor source: a human donor with common variable immunodeficiency.

This clone was seen only a few times. The CDR3 end lies 3 residues beyond the end of the read and is filled in from the germline J gene. Other DNA sequences in the sample encode the same CDR3. The rearrangement joins TRBV18 to TRBJ1-2; 7 positions match TRBD1. In germline, CDR1 is KGHSH, CDR2 LQKENI. CDR3 length: 17 amino acids. This chain's CDR3 is CASSPALYFDRAGGYTF. The CDR3 bases that were read are TGTGCCAGCTCACCTGCCCTCTATTTTGACAGGGCTGGCGGC.

This clone was seen more than once but under ten times. The sequenced fragment ends 3 residues before the CDR3 boundary, so the rest is inferred from the germline J gene. The chain couples TRBV7-9 to TRBJ1-1; 7 positions match TRBD1. The V gene's germline CDR1 is SEHNR and CDR2 FQNEAQ (reference sequence). V trimming: 2 bases; J trimming: 3 bases; junction bases outside the gene matches: 6. The CDR3 length is 15 residues. The CDR3 here is CASSLTGALDTEAFF. Partial CDR3 DNA: TGTGCCAGCAGCTTAACAGGGGCGTTGGACACTGAA.

This clone was seen more than once but under ten times. From the germline J gene comes the end of the CDR3, since the read stops 3 residues before it. The gene calls are TRBV7-2 and TRBJ1-3, with D possibly being TRBD1 (5 bases). The CDR3 spans 15 residues. Germline V gene lookup returns CDR1 SGHTA and CDR2 FQGNSA. V was trimmed by 5 bases and J by 4 bases, leaving 15 bases between them. CDR3 loop: CASSVYGGTGNTIYF. The covered CDR3 bases are TGTGCCAGCAGCGTATATGGGGGGACGGGAAACACC.

A remark on this clone: The read is 3 residues too short to cover the CDR3 end, so that end is filled in from the germline J gene. V is TRBV18 and J is TRBJ1-6, with D perhaps TRBD1 (5 bases). Germline CDR1 KGHSH, CDR2 LQKENI. Deletions cut 3 bases from V and 8 bases from J, with 11 bases between. The CDR3 is made up of 14 amino acids. The CDR3 region is CASSPTTEYSPLHF. The CDR3 DNA, read in part, is TGTGCCAGCTCACCCACGACAGAATATTCACCC.

This clone was observed many times. CDR3 protein: CASSTLQDSNQPQHF. CDR3 bases read: TGTGCCAGTAGTACCCTACAGGATAGCAATCAGCCC. The chain is built from TRBV19 and TRBJ1-5; TRBD1 might be the D (5 bases). The read ends 3 residues shy of where the CDR3 ends; the end is completed using the germline J gene. The CDR3 consists of 15 residues. Trimming removed 4 bases at V and 0 bases at J, with 10 bases between. Germline loops: CDR1 LNHDA, CDR2 SQIVND (reference sequence).

On this clone: Read coverage stops 3 residues before the CDR3 terminus; the germline J gene supplies the remainder. Other nucleotide sequences from this sample produce the same CDR3. This chain uses TRBV7-9 with TRBJ1-2, with D perhaps matching TRBD1 (5 bases). V was trimmed by 1 base and J by 2 bases, leaving 11 bases between them. The CDR3 is 15 amino acids. CDR1 is SEHNR and CDR2 is FQNEAQ in the germline V gene (reference sequence). CDR3 sequence reads: CASSLGRGSNYGYTF. Incomplete CDR3 DNA: TGTGCCAGCAGCTTAGGGAGGGGTTCAAACTATGGC. Full variable domain (remainder filled in from reference TRBV7-9 and TRBJ1-2): DTGVSQNPRHKITKRGQNVTFRCDPISEHNRLYWYRQTLGQGPEFLTYFQNEAQLEKSRLLSDRFSAERPKGSFSTLEIQRTEQGDSAMYLCASSLGRGSNYGYTFGSGTRLTVV.

This clone was observed many times. The CDR3 end falls 3 residues outside the read, so it is completed with the germline J gene. This chain joins TRBV18 and TRBJ2-5; 7 bases line up with TRBD1. Germline CDR1 and CDR2: KGHSH and LQKENI. The CDR3 totals 16 residues. V shed 0 bases, J shed 1 base, and the junction held 5 bases outside the gene matches. The CDR3 reads CASSPPRTGTQETQYF. The covered CDR3 bases are TGTGCCAGCTCACCACCCCGGACAGGAACCCAAGAGACC.

This clone was counted at least ten times. The read ends 3 residues early relative to the CDR3; the germline J gene fills the gap. This sequence joins TRBV30 and TRBJ2-1, with 10 positions matching TRBD1. The V gene end was trimmed by 0 bases and the J gene end by 9 bases; junction bases not matched to a gene: 2. The CDR3 length is 13 residues. From germline, CDR1 is GTSNPN and CDR2 SVGIG (reference sequence). This chain's CDR3 is CAWSVRDRGEQFF. CDR3 DNA, as far as it was read: TGTGCCTGGAGTGTAAGGGACAGGGGTGAG.

This clone appeared a few times. The sequence runs out 3 residues before the end of the CDR3; the remainder is reconstructed from the germline J gene. Additional DNA sequences in this sample encode the identical CDR3. This chain uses TRBV18 with TRBJ2-1, with 9 bases aligning to TRBD1. The J segment lost 5 bases and the V segment lost 3 bases, leaving 11 bases of the junction unmatched. This CDR3 has 17 amino acids. The germline V gene has CDR1 KGHSH and CDR2 LQKENI. The sequenced CDR3 bases are TGTGCCAGCTCACCTACCTTGTCCCGACAGGGGGACAATGAG. It specifies CASSPTLSRQGDNE. The full CDR3 reads CASSPTLSRQGDNEQFF.

In its sample, this clone was seen a few times. The CDR3 is cut off 3 residues early in the read; its end comes from the germline J gene. The J gene is TRBJ2-1, the V gene TRBV13; 7 bases line up with TRBD1. CDR1 is PRHDT and CDR2 is FYEKMQ in the germline V gene (reference sequence). Trimming at V came to 0 bases and at J to 3 bases, leaving 2 bases not matched to a gene. This CDR3 is 15 amino acids long. The sequenced part of the CDR3 DNA is TGTGCCAGCAGCTTAGGAGGGGGCGGCTACAATGAG. Amino acid sequence: CASSLGGGGYNE. The full-length CDR3 reads as CASSLGGGGYNEQFF.

This clone came up a few times. Read data end 3 residues before the CDR3 end; the end is taken from the germline J gene. The V call is TRBV13, the J call TRBJ2-3; 9 nucleotides agree with TRBD1. Germline V gives CDR1 PRHDT, CDR2 FYEKMQ (reference sequence). After removal of 0 bases from V and 4 bases from J, the junction contained 23 bases not matched to a gene. There are 22 residues in the CDR3. This chain's CDR3 is CASSLGLNLGQGSVGGSDTQYF. Incomplete CDR3 DNA: TGTGCCAGCAGCTTAGGCCTAAATTTGGGACAGGGAAGTGTCGGGGGCTCAGATACG.

In its sample, this clone was seen a few times. The missing CDR3 end, 3 residues past where the read stops, is filled in from the germline J gene. Additional DNA sequences in this sample encode the identical CDR3. The rearrangement links TRBV2 to TRBJ2-5; 11 nucleotides line up with TRBD2. Trimming took 3 bases from V and 3 from J; bases not matched to a gene: 6. The germline CDR1 and CDR2 sequences are SNHLY and FYNNEI. The CDR3 is 16 amino acids. CDR3 sequence reads: CASSEQPSGGKETQYF. The DNA read from the CDR3 is TGTGCCAGCAGTGAGCAACCTAGCGGGGGGAAAGAGACC.

There are a few counts of this clone. The sequenced fragment ends 3 residues before the CDR3 boundary, so the rest is inferred from the germline J gene. The chain recombines TRBV6-2 or TRBV6-3 with TRBJ2-5, with 11 bases identical to TRBD2. Per germline, CDR1 MNHEY and CDR2 SVGEGT. J was trimmed by 5 bases and V by 9 bases; bases with no gene match: 14. The CDR3 runs to 16 residues. The CDR3 DNA, read in part, is TGTGCCAGGCTAGAGACTAGCGGGGCCGAAAGGGAGACC. This encodes CARLETSGAERET. The complete CDR3 sequence is CARLETSGAERETQYF.

This clone was picked up many times. The read stops 3 residues short of the end of the CDR3; the missing end is completed from the germline J gene. This chain uses TRBV20-1 with TRBJ2-3; D ambiguous. The CDR3 has 11 amino acids. V dropped 3 bases and J dropped 4 bases, with 5 bases sitting between them. The germline CDR1 and CDR2 sequences are DFQATT and SNEGSKA (reference sequence). CDR3 bases read: TGCAGTGCTAGGGCGGCAGATACG. Translated: CSARAADT. The whole CDR3 sequence is CSARAADTQYF.

A few counts support this clone. The CDR3 end falls 3 residues outside the read, so it is completed with the germline J gene. The rearrangement uses TRBV7-2 and TRBJ2-5; no firm D call. This CDR3 comprises 13 residues. The germline CDR1 and CDR2 sequences are SGHTA and FQGNSA. V was cut by 1 base and J by 5 bases, with 8 bases left in between. The sequenced CDR3 bases are TGTGCCAGCAGCTTAGGTTCCGTGGAGACC. Translated, it gives CASSLGSVET. The full-length CDR3 reads as CASSLGSVETQYF.

This clone was picked up many times. Read coverage stops 3 residues before the CDR3 terminus; the germline J gene supplies the remainder. The chain has TRBV5-1 and TRBJ2-5, with 7 nucleotides matching TRBD2. The CDR3 is 16 residues long. J gave up 3 bases and V 4 bases, and 12 bases lay outside the gene matches. Germline V gene lookup returns CDR1 SGHRS and CDR2 YFSETQ. The CDR3 DNA, read in part, is TGCGCCAGCAGCGTAGCGGGCGCTGTCACCGAAGAGACC. Translating gives CASSVAGAVTEET. The complete CDR3 reads CASSVAGAVTEETQYF.

CDR3 DNA, as far as it was read: TGTGCCAGCAGCTTACCAGGGATTAGCACAGATACG. This translates into CASSLPGISTDT. The entire CDR3 protein reads CASSLPGISTDTQYF. The V call is TRBV7-6, the J call TRBJ2-3; tentatively, D is TRBD1 (5 bases). With the read ending 3 residues before the CDR3 end, the germline J gene is used to fill in that end. CDR3 length equals 15 residues. The V end lost 2 bases, the J end lost 0 bases, and 9 bases lay between the germline ends. Germline loops: CDR1 SGHVS, CDR2 FNYEAQ.

The table lists this clone with many counts. The CDR3 end falls 3 residues outside the read, so it is completed with the germline J gene. This chain connects TRBV5-4 to TRBJ1-2, with D perhaps matching TRBD1 (6 bases). V lost 2 bases to trimming and J lost 0 bases, with 8 bases between them. The CDR3 runs to 14 residues. The V gene's germline CDR1 is SGHNT and CDR2 YYREEE (reference sequence). The covered CDR3 bases are TGTGCCAGCAGCTTTTGGACAGCTAACTATGGC. Its translation is CASSFWTANYG. The entire CDR3 is CASSFWTANYGYTF. The variable domain in full, with the rest retrieved from reference TRBV5-4 and TRBJ1-2, is ETGVTQSPTHLIKTRGQQVTLRCSSQSGHNTVSWYQQALGQGPQFIFQYYREEENGRGNFPPRFSGLQFPNYSSELNVNALELDDSALYLCASSFWTANYGYTFGSGTRLTVV.

Only a few counts were recorded for this clone. The read terminates 3 residues ahead of where the CDR3 ends, so the germline J gene completes it. Other DNA sequences from this sample encode an identical CDR3 as well. This sequence joins TRBV7-2 and TRBJ2-4; tentatively, D is TRBD1 (6 bases). The CDR3 is 14 residues long. Germline V lookup: CDR1 SGHTA, CDR2 FQGNSA. V lost 0 bases and J lost 7, with 10 bases in between. The CDR3 region is CASSLARQGNIQYF. The sequenced CDR3 bases are TGTGCCAGCAGCTTAGCGCGCCAGGGGAACATT.

A few counts support this clone. The read ends 3 residues before the CDR3 terminus; that terminus is restored from the germline J gene. The chain recombines TRBV7-2 with TRBJ1-1; weak D call: TRBD1 (5 bases). Looked up from germline, CDR1 is SGHTA and CDR2 is FQGNSA. The CDR3 has 14 residues. Trimming cost V 5 bases and J 3 bases, with 13 bases left between them. Partial CDR3 DNA: TGTGCCAGCAGCCCCCCCCCAGGGCACACTGAA. Translated, it gives CASSPPPGHTE. The full CDR3 is CASSPPPGHTEAFF.

At least ten counts were recorded for this clone. The CDR3 goes on 3 residues after the read ends, and that part is filled in from the germline J gene. This chain joins TRBV29-1 and TRBJ2-2, with a weak D call TRBD1 (6 bases). V lost 4 bases, J lost 4 bases, and 10 bases lay in between. Germline values: CDR1 SQVTM, CDR2 ANQGSEA. This CDR3 contains 13 residues. The part of the CDR3 DNA that was read is TGCAGCGTTGCGGACAGAGCCACCGGGGAG. Its protein product is CSVADRATGE. The whole CDR3 protein is CSVADRATGELFF.